The clone carrying this T cell receptor (beta chain) was detected only a few times. What it binds is unknown. CDR3 length: 12 amino acids. Trimming stripped 1 base from V and 3 bases from J, with 6 bases between. Germline V gene sequence: CDR1 DFQATT, CDR2 SNEGSKA (reference sequence). This specimen comes from a study of CD8 T cells in ankylosing spondylitis. Study-wide results and limits: Blood from ankylosing spondylitis patients appeared to carry a characteristic roughly 8-variant TCR beta motif.

Preparation of TCR beta libraries was done by quantitative 5'-RACE with molecular barcodes. TCRdb reanalysed the 5' RACE reads using MiXCR and keeps one entry per CDR3 protein. The sample yields some 270,000 distinct CDR3 sequences, more than 15% seen once. The chain employs TRBV20-1 and TRBJ1-1; possible D gene TRBD1, 6 bases. The sample taken for sequencing was blood, either unsorted or a sorted T cell fraction (not recorded which). The origin of this receptor is a male donor with ankylosing spondylitis or in good health (not recorded which). CDR3 nucleotide sequence: TGCAGTGCTAGAGCAGGGGACACTGAAGCTTTCTTT. Translated, it gives CSARAGDTEAFF.